The present entry profiles one T cell receptor beta chain with its context. Its specific antigen is unknown. No base quality values were provided; no much bigger clone lies one nucleotide off. The entry originates in a study of STAT5B mutations in CD4+ large granular lymphocyte leukemia (dated 2022 in TCRdb). Notes on the research overall: Among the healthy controls, the CDR3 'QG' motif was associated with a particular HLA allele. TCRbeta repertoires of CD4+ T-cell large granular lymphocyte leukemia patients were compared with those of healthy blood donors. The purity of purified fractions was confirmed by flow cytometry on FACSCanto II or FACSVerse to exceed 95% among lymphocytes. The study at large found these results: The data were not HLA-matched, and the higher clonality in CD4+ T-LGLL than in CD8+ T-LGLL could be due to the relatively small sample size. TRBV06-family usage was enriched among the top patient clones (8/27) compared with healthy controls (2/35). Main leukemic clonotypes were private to each patient, although roughly 25% of the main leukemic clonotypes were found at low frequency in the non-leukemic repertoires of other patients. CD4-sorted patient repertoires appeared more clonal than healthy CD4+ repertoires, and this difference persisted after removing the putative leukemic clones.

The immunoSEQ assay at survey resolution was used to sequence TCRbeta rearrangements from genomic DNA. In the original analysis: In the TCR sequencing data, the lowest productive clonotype frequency that could be detected was 2.59 x 10-5. Analyses included only productive TCRbeta rearrangements, meaning complete and in-frame sequences. Simpson clonality, calculated in the immunoSEQ Analyzer version 3.0, was used as the measure of sample clonality. Clones were categorized by frequency as very rare, small, medium, large (1-20%) or hyperexpanded (>20%). Generation probabilities were estimated with OLGA 1.2.3, V-gene circos plots were made with VDJtools, specificities were searched in VDJdb, and CDR3 motifs were identified with GLIPH. This immuneACCESS table, as held by TCRdb, lists in-frame sequences with V and J called but not all clones. Of the missing ones, under half trace to an unresolved V gene in checked studies; the others have no known cause. V, J and clone size were drawn from that table, and D and trimming were deduced from the DNA. In all, the sample holds around 20,000 clones, and roughly 80% of those were seen once. The ten top clones hold 3.5% to 5% of the sample.

Buffy coats from 35 to 40 blood donors, supplied by the Finnish Red Cross blood service, were used as healthy controls. All TCR-sequenced material derived from peripheral blood: patient blood samples and healthy donor buffy coats. Peripheral blood mononuclear cells were isolated by Ficoll-Hypaque gradient centrifugation. Magnetic purification was used to isolate CD4+ cells from the buffy coats of the healthy controls. The Gentra Puregene Cell and Tissue kit was used to extract genomic DNA, and a Qubit 2.0 fluorometer was used to measure the amount of genomic DNA. The CDR3 sequence holds 15 residues, the cysteine and phenylalanine included. Kept here is only the CDR3 DNA, which spans 45 bases and is read in frame from base 1. Taken from the germline V gene, the CDR1 and CDR2 loops are MNHEY and SVGAGI. V sheds 1 base and J sheds 6 bases, leaving 14 bases between their ends.

The source material was CD4+ T cells from blood buffy coats. This sequence was found in a human donor in good health. This sequence uses TRBV6-5 and TRBJ2-3, with the D gene uncertain. The nucleotides read TGTGCCAGCAGTTACTACCTAGGAATCGATGATACGCAGTATTTT. It translates as CASSYYLGIDDTQYF.